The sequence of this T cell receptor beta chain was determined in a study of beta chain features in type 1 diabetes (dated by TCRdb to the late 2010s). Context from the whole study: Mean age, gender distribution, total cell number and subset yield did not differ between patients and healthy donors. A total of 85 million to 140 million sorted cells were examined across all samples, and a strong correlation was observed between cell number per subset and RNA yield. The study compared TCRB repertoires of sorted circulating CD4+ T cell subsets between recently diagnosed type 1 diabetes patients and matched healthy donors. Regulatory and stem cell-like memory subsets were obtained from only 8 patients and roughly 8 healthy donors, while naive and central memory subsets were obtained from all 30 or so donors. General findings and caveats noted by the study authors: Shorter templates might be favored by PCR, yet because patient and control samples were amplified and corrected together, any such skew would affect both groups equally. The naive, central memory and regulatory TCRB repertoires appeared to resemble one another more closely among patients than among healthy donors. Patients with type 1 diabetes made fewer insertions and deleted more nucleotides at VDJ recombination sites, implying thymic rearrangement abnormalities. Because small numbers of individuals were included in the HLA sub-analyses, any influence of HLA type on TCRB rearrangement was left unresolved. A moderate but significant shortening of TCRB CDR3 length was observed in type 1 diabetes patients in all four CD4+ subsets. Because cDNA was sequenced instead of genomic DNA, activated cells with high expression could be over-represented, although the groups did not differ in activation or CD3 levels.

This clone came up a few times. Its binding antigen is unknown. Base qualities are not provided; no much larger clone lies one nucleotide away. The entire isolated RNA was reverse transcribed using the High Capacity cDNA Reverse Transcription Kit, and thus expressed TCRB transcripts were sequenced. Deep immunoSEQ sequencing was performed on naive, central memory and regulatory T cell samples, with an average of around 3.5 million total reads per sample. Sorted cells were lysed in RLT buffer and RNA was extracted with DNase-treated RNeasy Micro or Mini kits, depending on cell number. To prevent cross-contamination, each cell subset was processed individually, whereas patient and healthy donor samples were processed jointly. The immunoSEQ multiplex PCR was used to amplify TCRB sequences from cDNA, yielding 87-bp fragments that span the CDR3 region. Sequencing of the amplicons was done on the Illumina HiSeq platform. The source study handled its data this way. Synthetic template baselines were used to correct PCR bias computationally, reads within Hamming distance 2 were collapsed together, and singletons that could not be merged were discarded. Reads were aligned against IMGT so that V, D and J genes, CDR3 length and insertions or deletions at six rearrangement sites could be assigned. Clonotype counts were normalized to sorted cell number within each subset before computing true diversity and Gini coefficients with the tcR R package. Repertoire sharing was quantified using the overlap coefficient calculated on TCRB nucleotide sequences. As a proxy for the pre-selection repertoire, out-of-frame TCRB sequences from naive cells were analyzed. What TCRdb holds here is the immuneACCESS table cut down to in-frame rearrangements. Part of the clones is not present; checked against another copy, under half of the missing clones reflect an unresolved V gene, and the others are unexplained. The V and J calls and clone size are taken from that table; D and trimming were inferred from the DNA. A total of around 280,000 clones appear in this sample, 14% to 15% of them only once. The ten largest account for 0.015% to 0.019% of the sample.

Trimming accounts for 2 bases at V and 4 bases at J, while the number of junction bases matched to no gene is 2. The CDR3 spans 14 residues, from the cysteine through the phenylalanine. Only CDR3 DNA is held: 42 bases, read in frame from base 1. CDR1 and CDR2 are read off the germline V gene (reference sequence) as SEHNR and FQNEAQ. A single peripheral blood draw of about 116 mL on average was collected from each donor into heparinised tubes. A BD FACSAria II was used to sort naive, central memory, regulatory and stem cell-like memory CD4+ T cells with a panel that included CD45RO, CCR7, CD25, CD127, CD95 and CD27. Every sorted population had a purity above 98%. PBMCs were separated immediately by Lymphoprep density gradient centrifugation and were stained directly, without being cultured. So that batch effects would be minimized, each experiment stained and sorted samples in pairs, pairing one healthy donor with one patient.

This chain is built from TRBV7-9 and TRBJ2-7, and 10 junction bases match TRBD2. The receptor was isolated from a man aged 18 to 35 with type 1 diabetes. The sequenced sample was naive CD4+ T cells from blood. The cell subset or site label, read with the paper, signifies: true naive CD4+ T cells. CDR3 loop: CASSLSSGSYEQYF. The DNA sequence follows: TGTGCCAGCAGCTTATCTAGCGGGAGTTACGAGCAGTACTTC. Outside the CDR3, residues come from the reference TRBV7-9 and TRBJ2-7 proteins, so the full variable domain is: DTGVSQNPRHKITKRGQNVTFRCDPISEHNRLYWYRQTLGQGPEFLTYFQNEAQLEKSRLLSDRFSAERPKGSFSTLEIQRTEQGDSAMYLCASSLSSGSYEQYFGPGTRLTVT.